This passage covers 32 T cell receptor beta chains from one sample sequenced in a study of T cell responses to AZD1222 COVID-19 vaccine. Data came from immunoSEQ multiplex PCR; TCRdb stores just in-frame clones and leaves some out. The sample has some 100,000 clones, 70% to 90% seen once. The material sequenced was peripheral blood, taken 28 days after the second AZD1222 dose. These receptors were obtained from an adult who received the AZD1222 COVID-19 vaccine.

The rearrangement joins TRBV7-3 to TRBJ2-3; TRBD1 is a possible D gene (6 bases). Trimming removed 3 bases from V and 4 bases from J, with 8 bases in between. CDR1 is SGHTA and CDR2 is FQGTGA in the germline V gene. The length of the CDR3 is 13 residues. The CDR3 DNA follows: TGTGCCAGCAGCTTCAGGGGTGCAGATACGCAGTATTTT. This sequence encodes CASSFRGADTQYF.

V gene TRBV6-5 combines with J gene TRBJ1-5; D remains unclear. The CDR3 sequence is 14 residues long. V lost 6 bases and J 4 bases, leaving 13 bases between the germline ends. Germline V gene data show CDR1 as MNHEY and CDR2 as SVGAGI. The CDR3 region has the DNA TGTGCCAGCAGCCCCCGGGATAGAAATCAGCCCCAGCATTTT. This codes for CASSPRDRNQPQHF.

This chain connects TRBV3-1 (or the pseudogene TRBV3-2) to TRBJ1-1, with D maybe TRBD1 (5 bases). CDR1 and CDR2 (germline): LGHDT, YNNKEL (reference sequence). V gave up 1 base and J gave up 4 bases, with 10 bases separating them. CDR3 length equals 14 residues. CDR3 coding DNA: TGTGCCAGCAGCCAAGTATGGGGGGGCACTGAAGCTTTCTTT. This sequence encodes CASSQVWGGTEAFF.

This chain connects TRBV5-4 to TRBJ2-1; 8 bases match TRBD1. This CDR3 spans 14 amino acids. Germline lookup yields CDR1 SGHNT and CDR2 YYREEE (reference sequence). Trimming removed 0 bases from V and 10 bases from J; junction bases left unmatched: 6. Here the CDR3 DNA reads TGTGCCAGCAGCTTGGGACAGGGGCCGGCGGAGCAGTTCTTC. It is translated as CASSLGQGPAEQFF.

The chain employs TRBV5-1 and TRBJ1-6; the match to TRBD1 covers 7 bases. There are 13 residues in the CDR3. Germline CDR1 is SGHRS and CDR2 is YFSETQ. V lost 5 bases, J lost 8 bases, and 4 bases stayed unmatched. CDR3 coding DNA: TGCGCCAGCAGGGCAGGGGGTTATTCACCCCTCCACTTT. This encodes CASRAGGYSPLHF.

The chain carries TRBV27 and TRBJ1-1; D is perhaps TRBD1 (6 bases). The V gene lost 6 bases and the J gene lost 3 bases, with 11 bases spanning the gap. The CDR3 spans 13 residues. Germline V CDR1 and CDR2: MNHEY, SMNVEV (reference sequence). The CDR3 DNA reads TGTGCCAGCAGAAGGGGGAGGTACACTGAAGCTTTCTTT. Residues: CASRRGRYTEAFF.

The genes are TRBV7-2 and TRBJ2-5, with D perhaps being TRBD1 or TRBD2 (5 bases each). The CDR3 length is 15 residues. V was clipped by 2 bases and J by 2 bases, with 12 bases between them. From germline, CDR1 is SGHTA and CDR2 FQGNSA. The CDR3 loop reads CASSLSRDLQETQYF. DNA for the CDR3: TGTGCCAGCAGCTTAAGCAGGGACCTACAAGAGACCCAGTACTTC.

The chain joins TRBV7-2 to TRBJ1-2; 9 positions agree with TRBD1. CDR3 size: 15 residues. With V trimmed by 5 bases and J by 5 bases, 9 bases remained unmatched. The germline gives CDR1 SGHTA, CDR2 FQGNSA. DNA for the CDR3: TGTGCCAGCAGCACGGACAGGGGCGGGCGTTATGGCTACACCTTC. It is translated as CASSTDRGGRYGYTF.

The chain couples TRBV18 to TRBJ2-3, with D possibly matching TRBD1 (6 bases). Trimming stripped 3 bases from V and 0 bases from J, with 16 bases between. The CDR3 extends over 17 amino acids. CDR1 is KGHSH, CDR2 LQKENI, per germline. CDR3 region: CASSPQDSQASTDTQYF. In DNA, the CDR3 is TGTGCCAGCTCACCTCAGGACAGCCAAGCTAGCACAGATACGCAGTATTTT.

This clone has just one count. This rearrangement joins TRBV5-4 to TRBJ1-4; 8 nucleotides align to TRBD1. CDR1 SGHNT and CDR2 YYREEE come from the germline V gene (reference sequence). The CDR3 runs 15 residues. V shed 1 base, J shed 10 bases, and the junction held 9 bases outside the gene matches. CDR3 residues: CASSLTGGRGGKLFF. DNA of the CDR3: TGTGCCAGCAGCTTGACAGGGGGTCGGGGGGGAAAACTGTTTTTT. Filled out from reference TRBV5-4 and TRBJ1-4, the complete variable domain reads ETGVTQSPTHLIKTRGQQVTLRCSSQSGHNTVSWYQQALGQGPQFIFQYYREEENGRGNFPPRFSGLQFPNYSSELNVNALELDDSALYLCASSLTGGRGGKLFFGSGTQLSVL.

CDR3 in amino acids: CASSRLNTGELFF. DNA of the CDR3: TGTGCCAGCAGCCGACTGAACACCGGGGAGCTGTTTTTT. The chain has TRBV7-2 and TRBJ2-2, with D unclear. Trimming stripped 5 bases from V and 1 base from J, with 5 bases between. Per germline, CDR1 SGHTA and CDR2 FQGNSA. CDR3 length: 13 residues.

The chain links TRBV18 to TRBJ1-4; no clear D gene. V was pared by 2 bases and J by 8 bases, with 15 bases between. The germline CDR1 and CDR2 sequences are KGHSH and LQKENI. CDR3 length equals 15 residues. The CDR3 DNA follows: TGTGCCAGCTCACCAAAGGACGGGATGAAAGAAAAACTGTTTTTT. It codes for CASSPKDGMKEKLFF.

This chain links TRBV5-6 with TRBJ2-1; a weak D match, TRBD2 (5 bases). Germline loops: CDR1 SGHDT, CDR2 YYEEEE. The CDR3 covers 13 residues. The V and J ends lost 0 bases and 7 bases respectively, with 8 bases between them. The CDR3 DNA follows: TGTGCCAGCAGCTTGGGGTTAGCGAATGAGCAGTTCTTC. Translation: CASSLGLANEQFF.

The chain joins TRBV24-1 to TRBJ2-3, with 11 positions matching TRBD2. Germline V CDR1 and CDR2: KGHDR, SFDVKD. The CDR3 loop spans 16 amino acids. V was pared by 5 bases and J by 3 bases, with 6 bases of the junction left unmatched. The CDR3 sequence is CATSVLTSGATDTQYF. The CDR3 DNA reads as TGTGCCACCAGTGTCTTGACTAGCGGGGCAACAGATACGCAGTATTTT.

CDR3 DNA: TGTGCCAGCAGTCCGCGAGGGACTAGCGGGGGGCCGGGTGGTGCGGGAGATACGCAGTATTTT. Translating it yields CASSPRGTSGGPGGAGDTQYF. The V call is TRBV6-6, the J call TRBJ2-3; 15 bases align to TRBD2. V was pared by 5 bases and J by 5 bases, with 20 bases of the junction left unmatched. Germline CDR1 is MNHNY and CDR2 is SVGAGI (reference sequence). This CDR3 is built from 21 residues.

J is TRBJ2-7 and V is TRBV9, with 8 bases identical to TRBD2. With 1 base clipped from V and 4 bases from J, the junction kept 7 bases outside the gene matches. Germline CDR1 and CDR2: SGDLS and YYNGEE. The CDR3 length is 15 residues. The CDR3 spells CASSVSGTSEYEQYF. CDR3 nucleotide sequence: TGTGCCAGCAGCGTATCCGGGACTAGTGAGTACGAGCAGTACTTC.

This chain uses TRBV3-1 (or the pseudogene TRBV3-2) with TRBJ1-4; possible D gene TRBD1, 5 bases. Looked up from germline, CDR1 is LGHDT and CDR2 is YNNKEL (reference sequence). This CDR3 is built from 15 residues. V lost 4 bases, J lost 7 bases, and 16 bases lay in between. CDR3 sequence reads: CASSPHGGSGEKLFF. The CDR3 coding sequence is TGTGCCAGCAGCCCCCACGGGGGGTCGGGTGAAAAACTGTTTTTT.

Here the CDR3 DNA reads TGCGCCAGCAGCTTGGAAGGTGGGGCACGACCTGGAAACACCATATATTTT. Encoded protein: CASSLEGGARPGNTIYF. The rearrangement links TRBV5-1 to TRBJ1-3, with a tentative D call TRBD1 (5 bases). This CDR3 is built from 17 residues. Germline-derived CDR1 and CDR2 are SGHRS and YFSETQ. V was pared by 0 bases and J by 2 bases, with 15 bases between.

The chain uses TRBV19 and TRBJ1-5; maybe TRBD1 (6 bases). The V end lost 7 bases, the J end lost 6 bases, and 16 bases lay between the germline ends. This CDR3 has 14 amino acids. The germline V gene encodes CDR1 LNHDA and CDR2 SQIVND (reference sequence). CDR3 loop: CASNLQGGGQPQHF. In DNA, the CDR3 is TGTGCCAGTAATCTACAGGGAGGGGGTCAGCCCCAGCATTTT.

The genes are TRBV3-1 (or the pseudogene TRBV3-2) and TRBJ2-2, with 12 bases fitting TRBD1. The length of the CDR3 is 16 residues. V was clipped by 6 bases and J by 7 bases; unmatched bases: 9. The germline V gene encodes CDR1 LGHDT and CDR2 YNNKEL (reference sequence). The CDR3 loop reads CASRNAGTGGFGELFF. In DNA, the CDR3 is TGTGCCAGCAGAAACGCCGGGACAGGGGGCTTCGGGGAGCTGTTTTTT.

CDR3 loop: CASSVAGGGYGYTF. The CDR3 nucleotides read TGTGCCAGCAGCGTAGCTGGGGGGGGGTATGGCTACACCTTC. The chain links TRBV9 to TRBJ1-2; D may be TRBD1 (5 bases). CDR3 length: 14 amino acids. In germline, CDR1 is SGDLS, CDR2 YYNGEE. The germline V and J ends were trimmed by 0 bases and 5 bases, with 11 bases remaining between them. Full variable domain (rest looked up from reference TRBV9 and TRBJ1-2): DSGVTQTPKHLITATGQRVTLRCSPRSGDLSVYWYQQSLDQGLQFLIQYYNGEERAKGNILERFSAQQFPDLHSELNLSSLELGDSALYFCASSVAGGGYGYTFGSGTRLTVV.

The chain links TRBV9 to TRBJ1-3; a possible D gene is TRBD1 (5 bases). CDR3 length: 16 residues. CDR1 and CDR2 (germline): SGDLS, YYNGEE. Trimming removed 4 bases from V and 3 bases from J, with 17 bases in between. This CDR3 is CASSSYLGAGGNTIYF. Written as DNA, the CDR3 is TGTGCCAGCAGCTCCTATTTAGGGGCGGGTGGAAACACCATATATTTT.

The chain joins TRBV28 to TRBJ1-5; possible D gene TRBD1, 6 bases. Germline values: CDR1 MDHEN, CDR2 SYDVKM. V was trimmed by 4 bases and J by 3 bases, leaving 16 bases between them. The CDR3 spans 16 residues. The CDR3 DNA is TGTGCCAGCAGTTCCCCGAGGACAGTAAACAATCAGCCCCAGCATTTT. Encoded protein: CASSSPRTVNNQPQHF.

Concerning this clone itself: The sample carries other DNA sequences with the same CDR3. The V gene is TRBV9, the J gene TRBJ1-2; D is uncertain. Trimming took 4 bases from V and 0 from J, leaving 1 base between them. This CDR3 region has 11 residues. Germline V lookup: CDR1 SGDLS, CDR2 YYNGEE. The CDR3 DNA sequence: TGTGCCAGCAGCTCTAACTATGGCTACACCTTC. Translating gives CASSSNYGYTF.

V is TRBV27 and J is TRBJ2-5; D not resolved. Per the germline V gene, CDR1 is MNHEY and CDR2 is SMNVEV (reference sequence). The CDR3 sequence is 16 residues long. The V gene lost 2 bases and the J gene lost 5 bases, with 18 bases spanning the gap. The CDR3 sequence: CASSLRALYTRETQYF. CDR3 nucleotide sequence: TGTGCCAGCAGTTTAAGGGCTCTCTACACCCGGGAGACCCAGTACTTC.

This chain connects TRBV6-5 to TRBJ1-2; 12 nucleotides match TRBD1. The V segment lost 0 bases and the J segment 6 bases; nucleotides outside the gene matches: 5. CDR1 is MNHEY and CDR2 is SVGAGI in the germline V gene. There are 16 residues in the CDR3. The CDR3 DNA follows: TGTGCCAGCAGTTACTCTGGGACAGGGGGCGCGAATGGCTACACCTTC. Protein: CASSYSGTGGANGYTF.

V usage is TRBV7-9 and J usage is TRBJ2-3, with unresolved D. This CDR3 has 14 amino acids. Trimming shortened V by 0 bases and J by 2 bases, and 6 bases separated the two germline ends. The germline gives CDR1 SEHNR, CDR2 FQNEAQ (reference sequence). CDR3 in DNA: TGTGCCAGCAGCTTAGCGGAGTTCACAGATACGCAGTATTTT. Protein: CASSLAEFTDTQYF.

The chain uses TRBV15 and TRBJ2-1, with a possible D match to TRBD2 (6 bases). Trimming removed 4 bases from V and 5 bases from J, with 12 bases in between. The germline V gene encodes CDR1 LNHNV and CDR2 YYDKDF (reference sequence). This CDR3 has 14 residues. The CDR3 DNA reads as TGTGCCACCAGCACGCGGGAAACGAACAATGAGCAGTTCTTC. It encodes CATSTRETNNEQFF. Based on the CDR3 plus reference TRBV15 and TRBJ2-1, the full variable domain is DAMVIQNPRYQVTQFGKPVTLSCSQTLNHNVMYWYQQKSSQAPKLLFHYYDKDFNNEADTPDNFQSRRPNTSFCFLDIRSPGLGDTAMYLCATSTRETNNEQFFGPGTRLTVL.

The rearrangement links TRBV27 to TRBJ2-7; D remains ambiguous. CDR3 length equals 13 residues. Looked up from germline, CDR1 is MNHEY and CDR2 is SMNVEV (reference sequence). V lost 3 bases and J 1 base, leaving 7 bases between the germline ends. The CDR3 spells CASSFGPSYEQYF. The CDR3 coding sequence is TGTGCCAGCAGTTTTGGTCCTTCCTACGAGCAGTACTTC.

V and J are TRBV5-5 and TRBJ2-7; 7 bases line up with TRBD1. Looked up from germline, CDR1 is SGHKS and CDR2 is YYEKEE (reference sequence). With V trimmed by 3 bases and J by 0 bases, 9 bases remained unmatched. The length of the CDR3 is 16 residues. The CDR3 region is CASSYGQDLSSYEQYF. The CDR3 bases are TGTGCCAGCAGCTACGGACAGGACCTCAGCTCCTACGAGCAGTACTTC.

The chain has TRBV6-5 and TRBJ2-5; D possibly matches TRBD1 or TRBD2 (5 bases each). Germline values: CDR1 MNHEY, CDR2 SVGAGI. This CDR3 spans 15 amino acids. V gave up 0 bases and J gave up 5 bases, with 13 bases separating them. The DNA for the CDR3 is TGTGCCAGCAGTTACTCGGGACGGCTTGGGGAGACCCAGTACTTC. Amino acids: CASSYSGRLGETQYF.

The rearrangement links TRBV18 to TRBJ1-2; D remains ambiguous. CDR3 length: 13 residues. Germline CDR1 reads KGHSH; CDR2 reads LQKENI. The ends were cut back, 6 bases at V and 1 base at J, with 9 bases in the middle. The CDR3 is CASSSGDNYGYTF. In DNA form, the CDR3 reads TGTGCCAGCTCGTCGGGAGATAACTATGGCTACACCTTC.